This T cell receptor beta chain derives from a study of human T cells and chemical hapten exposure. Researchers extracted total RNA from unfractionated whole blood. This clonotype has ten or more counts. Individual cDNA molecules each carried unique molecular identifiers attached by the library. Authors' data handling: From roughly 23,000 to 640,000 TCRs were found per sample, with a median of about 96,000. TCRdb processed the 5' RACE reads anew with MiXCR; each CDR3 protein has one entry. V and J calls and clone size were set by TCRdb, not the authors. The sample shows about 81,000 distinct CDR3 sequences, under 10% of them seen only once. The CDR3 spans 12 residues. The V gene lost 4 bases and the J gene lost 5 bases, with 9 bases spanning the gap. Germline CDR1 and CDR2: MNHEY and SVGAGI.

The gene calls are TRBV6-5 and TRBJ2-7; D remains ambiguous. This receptor was identified in a male donor in good health. CDR3 DNA sequence: TGTGCCAGCAGTTCGGACCGCCACGAGCAGTACTTC. It specifies CASSSDRHEQYF.